Reported below is one T cell receptor (beta chain). This CDR3 region has 16 residues. The trim removed 8 bases at V and 2 bases at J, leaving 12 bases unmatched. Germline V gene lookup returns CDR1 ENHRY and CDR2 SYGVKD. As processed by the authors: Nucleated cell counts were estimated from reference gene primer amplification. The method was immunoSEQ multiplex PCR; TCRdb's version includes in-frame clones alone and lacks a portion of them. That table supplies the V and J calls and clone size; D and trimming were determined from the DNA. The repertoire has 210,000 or so clones, around 80% of them found once; the top ten carry under 3.5%. These data belong to a study of blood T cell repertoires in COVID-19. For the study at large: Acute and convalescent COVID-19 specimens originated in the United States, Italy and Spain.

The J gene is TRBJ2-7, the V gene TRBV10-3; 10 bases are shared with TRBD2. The receptor was derived from a man aged 45 to 65 with active or convalescent COVID-19. Material for sequencing was peripheral blood. The CDR3: CAIRRSGLAGAYEQYF. CDR3 nucleotide sequence: TGTGCCATCCGTAGGTCCGGGCTAGCGGGGGCCTACGAGCAGTACTTC.